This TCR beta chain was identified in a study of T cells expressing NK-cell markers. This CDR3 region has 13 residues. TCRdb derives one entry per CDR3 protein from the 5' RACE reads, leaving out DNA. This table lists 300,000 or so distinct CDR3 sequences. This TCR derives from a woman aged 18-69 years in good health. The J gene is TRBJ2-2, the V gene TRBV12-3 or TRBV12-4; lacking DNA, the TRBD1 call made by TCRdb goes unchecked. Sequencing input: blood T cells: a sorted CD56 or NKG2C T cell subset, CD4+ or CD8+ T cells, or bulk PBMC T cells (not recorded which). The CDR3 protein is CASSSQGSQRLFF.